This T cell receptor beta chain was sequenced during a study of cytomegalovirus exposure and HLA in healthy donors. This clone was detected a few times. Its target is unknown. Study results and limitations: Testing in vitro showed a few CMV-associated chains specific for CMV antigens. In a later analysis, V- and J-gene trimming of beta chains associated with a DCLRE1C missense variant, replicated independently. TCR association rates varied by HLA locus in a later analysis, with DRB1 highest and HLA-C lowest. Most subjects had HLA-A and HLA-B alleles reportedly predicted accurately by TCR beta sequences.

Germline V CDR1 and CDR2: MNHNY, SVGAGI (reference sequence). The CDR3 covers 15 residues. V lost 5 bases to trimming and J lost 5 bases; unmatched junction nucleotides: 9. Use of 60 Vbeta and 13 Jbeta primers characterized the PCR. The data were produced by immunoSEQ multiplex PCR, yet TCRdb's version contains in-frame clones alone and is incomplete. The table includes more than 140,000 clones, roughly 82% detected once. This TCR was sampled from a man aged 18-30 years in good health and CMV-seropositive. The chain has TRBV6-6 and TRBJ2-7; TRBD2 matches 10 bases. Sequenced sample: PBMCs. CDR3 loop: CASSNPASGSDEQYF. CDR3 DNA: TGTGCCAGCAGTAACCCCGCTAGCGGGAGCGACGAGCAGTACTTC.